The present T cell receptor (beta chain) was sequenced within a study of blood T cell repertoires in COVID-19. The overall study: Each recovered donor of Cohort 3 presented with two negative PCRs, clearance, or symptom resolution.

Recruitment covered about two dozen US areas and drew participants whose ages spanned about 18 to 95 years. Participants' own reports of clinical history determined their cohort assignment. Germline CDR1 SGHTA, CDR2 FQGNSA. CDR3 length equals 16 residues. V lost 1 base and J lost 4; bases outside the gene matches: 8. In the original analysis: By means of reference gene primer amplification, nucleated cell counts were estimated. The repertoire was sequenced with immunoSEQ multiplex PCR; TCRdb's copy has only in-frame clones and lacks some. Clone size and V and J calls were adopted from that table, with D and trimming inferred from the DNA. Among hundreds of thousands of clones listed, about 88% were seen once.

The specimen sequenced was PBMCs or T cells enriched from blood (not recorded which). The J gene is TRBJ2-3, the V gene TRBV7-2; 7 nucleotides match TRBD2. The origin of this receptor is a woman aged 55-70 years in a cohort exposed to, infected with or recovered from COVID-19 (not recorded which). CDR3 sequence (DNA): TGTGCCAGCAGCTTAGGACTGGGCGGGAGAGCAGATACGCAGTATTTT. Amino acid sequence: CASSLGLGGRADTQYF.